These T cell receptor beta chains were read from a single sample in a study of blood T cell repertoires in COVID-19. The assay was immunoSEQ multiplex PCR, and TCRdb's table has in-frame clones only and misses some. The table includes about 220,000 clones, around 83% detected once. The sequenced sample consisted of peripheral blood. These receptors originate from a woman in her 70s with COVID-19, enrolled during active disease. The CDR3 runs from the conserved cysteine through the conserved F or W. Each record gives: D gene, clone size, J gene, V gene, CDR3 protein, CDR3 DNA. A D gene is named only where the DNA matches it firmly. Where a row states a size, it is once, few, many or the class of an expanded clone; other rows omit it.

>TRBD2|NA|TRBJ2-6|TRBV7-2
CASSEQGLARGANVLTF
TGTGCCAGCAGCGAACAGGGACTAGCGAGGGGGGCCAACGTCCTGACTTTC
>TRBD2|once|TRBJ2-1|TRBV29-1
CSVVGTSGRGYNEQFF
TGCAGCGTCGTAGGGACTAGCGGTCGGGGATACAATGAGCAGTTCTTC
>TRBD1|NA|TRBJ1-1|TRBV19
CASSIGQGGRTEAFF
TGTGCCAGTAGTATAGGACAGGGTGGGAGGACTGAAGCTTTCTTT
>NA|NA|TRBJ2-7|TRBV5-1
CASSLVGTVTYEQYF
TGCGCCAGCAGCTTGGTAGGGACTGTGACCTACGAGCAGTACTTC
>TRBD1|NA|TRBJ1-5|TRBV2
CASSDSTGGQPQHF
TGTGCCAGCAGTGACTCGACAGGGGGGCAGCCCCAGCATTTT
>TRBD1|NA|TRBJ2-7|TRBV6-5
CASRDRAYEQYF
TGTGCCAGCCGGGACAGGGCCTACGAGCAGTACTTC
>TRBD1|NA|TRBJ2-4|TRBV2
CASSGWDRENIQYF
TGTGCCAGCAGTGGCTGGGACAGGGAAAACATTCAGTACTTC
>NA|NA|TRBJ2-7|TRBV10-1
CASSESFGGYYEQYF
TGCGCCAGCAGTGAGTCCTTTGGCGGATACTACGAGCAGTACTTC
>TRBD1|NA|TRBJ1-5|TRBV3-1/TRBV3-2
CASSQEAGGWNSNQPQHF
TGTGCCAGCAGCCAAGAGGCAGGGGGGTGGAATAGCAATCAGCCCCAGCATTTT
>NA|NA|TRBJ2-2|TRBV2
CASSESRTGELFF
TGTGCCAGCAGTGAAAGTAGAACCGGGGAGCTGTTTTTT
>TRBD1|NA|TRBJ2-7|TRBV2
CASSALPGGTYEQYF
TGTGCCAGCAGTGCCCTCCCAGGGGGAACCTACGAGCAGTACTTC
>NA|few|TRBJ1-1|TRBV19
CASSLTASTEAFF
TGTGCCAGTAGTTTGACAGCCTCCACTGAAGCTTTCTTT
>TRBD2|NA|TRBJ2-5|TRBV19
CVGRLAVYQETQYF
TGTGTGGGGAGACTAGCGGTGTACCAAGAGACCCAGTACTTC
>NA|NA|TRBJ2-7|TRBV5-4
CASSPSPPYEQYF
TGTGCCAGCAGCCCCTCTCCCCCCTACGAGCAGTACTTC
>NA|once|TRBJ1-4|TRBV5-8
CASSRGSRNEKLFF
TGTGCCAGCAGCCGGGGGTCCAGAAATGAAAAACTGTTTTTT
>TRBD1|NA|TRBJ1-5|TRBV5-1
CASSVVPGQNQPQHF
TGCGCCAGCAGCGTCGTCCCGGGACAGAATCAGCCCCAGCATTTT
>TRBD1|NA|TRBJ2-5|TRBV28
CASRPLGMSGGQETQYF
TGTGCCAGCAGACCCCTCGGTATGTCAGGGGGCCAAGAGACCCAGTACTTC
>NA|few|TRBJ1-5|TRBV7-2
CASRRSGDSNQPQHF
TGTGCCAGCAGACGAAGTGGAGATAGCAATCAGCCCCAGCATTTT
>TRBD1|NA|TRBJ1-6|TRBV3-1/TRBV3-2
CASSLGTGGSPLHF
TGTGCCAGCAGCCTCGGGACAGGGGGTTCACCCCTCCACTTT
>NA|NA|TRBJ2-5|TRBV27
CASSSLALQETQYF
TGTGCCAGCAGTTCTCTAGCGTTACAAGAGACCCAGTACTTC
>TRBD2|NA|TRBJ2-7|TRBV7-6
CASSIEGGRAYEQYF
TGTGCCAGCAGCATTGAAGGCGGGAGGGCCTACGAGCAGTACTTC
>TRBD1|NA|TRBJ2-1|TRBV28
CASQGANEQFF
TGTGCCAGCCAGGGGGCGAATGAGCAGTTCTTC
>NA|NA|TRBJ1-1|TRBV10-3
CAISVESNANTEAFF
TGTGCCATCAGTGTAGAGTCGAACGCGAACACTGAAGCTTTCTTT
>NA|NA|TRBJ2-5|TRBV5-1
CASSLTQGFGETQYF
TGCGCCAGCAGCCTAACCCAGGGTTTCGGGGAGACCCAGTACTTC
>NA|NA|TRBJ1-5|TRBV6-5
CASGRQENQPQHF
TGTGCCAGCGGTCGACAGGAAAATCAGCCCCAGCATTTT
>NA|NA|TRBJ1-5|TRBV6-1
CASSDNRAPKFQPQHF
TGTGCCAGCAGTGATAATAGAGCCCCAAAATTCCAGCCCCAGCATTTT
>TRBD2|NA|TRBJ2-1|TRBV3-1/TRBV3-2
CASSQDRRKAGGSSYNEQFF
TGTGCCAGCAGCCAAGATAGGAGAAAGGCGGGAGGGAGCTCCTACAATGAGCAGTTCTTC
>NA|NA|TRBJ1-2|TRBV5-1
CASSLDKTYGYTF
TGCGCCAGCAGCTTAGACAAGACCTATGGCTACACCTTC
>TRBD2|NA|TRBJ2-1|TRBV6-5
CASRGLAGNEQFF
TGTGCCAGCAGGGGACTAGCGGGAAATGAGCAGTTCTTC
>NA|NA|TRBJ2-7|TRBV30
CAWSVGAGNYEQYF
TGTGCCTGGAGTGTAGGGGCGGGAAACTACGAGCAGTACTTC
>NA|once|TRBJ2-7|TRBV27
CASSSSTTQYF
TGTGCCAGCAGTTCCTCTACGACTCAGTACTTC
>NA|NA|TRBJ1-5|TRBV5-4
CASSRYPQEDQPQHF
TGTGCCAGCAGCCGTTACCCACAAGAGGATCAGCCCCAGCATTTT
>TRBD1|NA|TRBJ2-2|TRBV7-2
CASSLERGRRGELFF
TGTGCCAGCAGCTTAGAGAGGGGGCGACGCGGGGAGCTGTTTTTT
>TRBD2|NA|TRBJ2-5|TRBV5-1
CASSAVLGLAGYQETQYF
TGCGCCAGCAGCGCAGTTCTCGGACTAGCGGGGTACCAAGAGACCCAGTACTTC
>TRBD1|NA|TRBJ1-2|TRBV19
CASSTGTGNYGYTF
TGTGCCAGTAGTACCGGGACAGGGAACTATGGCTACACCTTC
>TRBD2|once|TRBJ2-2|TRBV6-2/TRBV6-3
CASSTPTSGRFTGELFF
TGTGCCAGCAGTACCCCGACTAGCGGGAGATTCACCGGGGAGCTGTTTTTT
>TRBD1|once|TRBJ1-2|TRBV7-2
CASSLAGTGGIGYTF
TGTGCCAGCAGCTTAGCCGGGACAGGGGGAATCGGCTACACCTTC
>TRBD2|NA|TRBJ2-3|TRBV29-1
CSAPDTSGRKSDTQYF
TGCAGCGCCCCGGACACTAGCGGGAGAAAATCAGATACGCAGTATTTT
>NA|NA|TRBJ1-4|TRBV6-5
CASSYVGGRPEKKLFF
TGTGCCAGCAGTTATGTTGGGGGGAGGCCCGAGAAAAAACTGTTTTTT
>TRBD1|once|TRBJ1-1|TRBV5-4
CASSLPGQGAIEAFF
TGTGCCAGCAGCCTTCCGGGACAGGGGGCGATTGAAGCTTTCTTT
>TRBD2|NA|TRBJ2-1|TRBV27
CASSPQTSGGYNEQFF
TGTGCCAGCAGTCCCCAGACTAGCGGGGGTTACAATGAGCAGTTCTTC
>NA|NA|TRBJ2-7|TRBV24-1
CATSDPGTPRGEQYF
TGTGCCACCAGTGATCCCGGGACTCCAAGAGGCGAGCAGTACTTC
>NA|NA|TRBJ1-1|TRBV28
CASSTSGVRSEAFF
TGTGCCAGCAGTACTTCCGGGGTGAGGTCTGAAGCTTTCTTT
>TRBD2|NA|TRBJ2-3|TRBV7-2
CASSSRLAGVRSTDTQYF
TGTGCCAGCAGCTCCCGACTAGCGGGAGTACGAAGCACAGATACGCAGTATTTT
>TRBD1|NA|TRBJ1-2|TRBV2
CASRWTGGGGYTF
TGTGCCAGCAGATGGACAGGGGGTGGTGGCTACACCTTC
>NA|NA|TRBJ1-3|TRBV2
CASSRSSGNTIYF
TGTGCCAGCAGTCGGAGCTCTGGAAACACCATATATTTT
>TRBD1|NA|TRBJ2-7|TRBV7-6
CASSLQGQPRYEQYF
TGTGCCAGCAGCTTACAGGGACAGCCCCGCTACGAGCAGTACTTC
>TRBD1|NA|TRBJ1-1|TRBV10-3
CAISYRGDTEAFF
TGTGCCATCAGTTACAGGGGGGACACTGAAGCTTTCTTT
>TRBD1|NA|TRBJ1-1|TRBV18
CASSRGQGWTEAFF
TGTGCCAGCTCGCGTGGACAGGGCTGGACTGAAGCTTTCTTT
>TRBD2|NA|TRBJ2-1|TRBV4-2
CASSPRLAGSVYNEQFF
TGTGCCAGCAGCCCTCGACTAGCGGGGAGCGTTTACAATGAGCAGTTCTTC
>TRBD2|NA|TRBJ2-7|TRBV7-3
CASRPDGTSGTLEQYF
TGTGCCAGCAGGCCCGACGGGACTAGCGGGACCCTCGAGCAGTACTTC
>NA|NA|TRBJ2-3|TRBV28
CASSLADTSTDTQYF
TGTGCCAGCAGTTTAGCGGACACTAGCACAGATACGCAGTATTTT
>NA|NA|TRBJ2-1|TRBV14
CASSPWSGAGGYNEQFF
TGTGCCAGCAGCCCCTGGTCCGGAGCGGGCGGTTACAATGAGCAGTTCTTC
>TRBD1|NA|TRBJ1-2|TRBV18
CASSPPGTGLPYGYTF
TGTGCCAGCTCACCACCGGGGACAGGCCTTCCCTATGGCTACACCTTC